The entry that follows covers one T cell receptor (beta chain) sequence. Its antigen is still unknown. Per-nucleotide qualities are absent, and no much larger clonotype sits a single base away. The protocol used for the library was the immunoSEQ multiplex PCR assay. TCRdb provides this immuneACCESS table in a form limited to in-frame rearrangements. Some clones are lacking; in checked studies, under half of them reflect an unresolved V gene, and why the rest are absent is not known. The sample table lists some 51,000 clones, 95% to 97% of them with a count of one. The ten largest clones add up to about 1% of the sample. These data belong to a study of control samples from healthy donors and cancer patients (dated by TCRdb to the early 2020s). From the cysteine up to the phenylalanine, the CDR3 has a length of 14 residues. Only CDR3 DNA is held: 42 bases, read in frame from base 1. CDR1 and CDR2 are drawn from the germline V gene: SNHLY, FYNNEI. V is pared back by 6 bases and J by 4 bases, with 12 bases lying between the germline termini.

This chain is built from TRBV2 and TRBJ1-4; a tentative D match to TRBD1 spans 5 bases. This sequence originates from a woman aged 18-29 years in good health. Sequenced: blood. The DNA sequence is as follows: TGTGCCAGCAGGGGGGGAGGGGTTAATGAAAAACTGTTTTTT. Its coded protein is CASRGGGVNEKLFF.